This T cell receptor (beta chain) was sequenced in a study of T cell responses to AZD1222 COVID-19 vaccine. Study conclusions and caveats: Donors were largely white British and mainly female; clonal diversity was possibly underestimated.

The junction had 8 bases not matched to a gene; V was cut back by 1 base and J by 3 bases. This CDR3 region has 17 residues. Germline values: CDR1 SGHRS, CDR2 YFSETQ. Libraries were prepared by immunoSEQ multiplex PCR; TCRdb keeps only in-frame clonotypes and omits some of them. The sample carries approximately 170,000 clones, approximately 92% recorded once. For this clone: Its matching antigen is unknown.

The chain joins TRBV5-1 to TRBJ2-3; TRBD2 aligns across 10 bases. The receptor was isolated from an adult in good health. Specimen: peripheral blood, collected on day 0 of AZD1222 vaccination. The CDR3, as DNA: TGCGCCAGCAGCTTGAGGGTAACTAGCGGGGATACAGATACGCAGTATTTT. Encoded protein: CASSLRVTSGDTDTQYF.